This T cell receptor (beta chain) was found in a study of shared clonotypes between healthy human individuals. Regarding the study as a whole: The generation probabilities recorded for non-shared clonotypes fell below those of clonotypes shared by all four donors.

Splitting the CD4+ cells yielded a CD45RA+ naive subset and a CD45RA-negative memory subset. This CDR3 region has 15 residues. With V trimmed by 6 bases and J by 2 bases, 9 bases remained unmatched. CDR1 is LNHDA, CDR2 SQIVND, per germline (reference sequence). A word on this clone: Its antigen is undetermined.

Sequencing used immunoSEQ multiplex PCR; TCRdb keeps in-frame clones, though not all of them. The repertoire includes about 1.4 million clones, roughly 95% of them detected once, and about 1.2% sits in the top ten. The clonotype was recovered from a man aged 25-45 years in good health. V is TRBV19 and J is TRBJ2-7; 8 nucleotides match TRBD1. Sequencing input: naive CD4+ T cells sorted from blood. Sample subset: CD45RA+ positively selected. CDR3 loop: CASRDTGGEAYEQYF. Written as DNA, the CDR3 is TGTGCCAGTAGAGACACAGGGGGTGAGGCCTACGAGCAGTACTTC.